This T cell receptor (beta chain) was observed in a study of T cell responses to AZD1222 COVID-19 vaccine. Whole-study results and caveats: Clonal diversity was possibly underestimated, and the donors were mostly white British, with more females. At baseline, just a handful of AZD1222 recipients tested seropositive. None of the repertoires were sampled until the peak T cell response had passed.

With regard to this clone: What it binds is unknown.

Using immunoSEQ multiplex PCR, the repertoire was profiled, and TCRdb retains in-frame clones only, with some absent. The table lists about 170,000 clones, 85% to 95% of them singletons. The CDR3 is made up of 14 amino acids. V lost 1 base, J lost 2 bases, and 8 bases lay in between. CDR1 SNHLY and CDR2 FYNNEI come from the germline V gene. The clonotype was recovered from an adult in good health. This specimen consisted of peripheral blood, obtained on day 0 of AZD1222 vaccination. The chain couples TRBV2 to TRBJ1-2, with D unclear. The CDR3 reads CASSEGTLNYGYTF. CDR3 DNA: TGTGCCAGCAGTGAAGGCACCCTCAACTATGGCTACACCTTC.